The clone carrying this T cell receptor (beta chain) occurred a few times. CDR1 WNHNN and CDR2 SYGVQD come from the germline V gene (reference sequence). This CDR3 region has 13 residues. The ends were cut back, 5 bases at V and 7 bases at J, with 9 bases in the middle. Methods used by the authors: Amplified reference gene primers provided the basis for estimating nucleated cell counts. TCRdb's copy holds only in-frame clones and misses some; the assay was immunoSEQ multiplex PCR. V, J and clone size derive from that table, while D and trimming were established from the DNA sequence. The sample carries 150,000 to 200,000 clones, 70% to 90% recorded once. The sample comes from a study of blood T cell repertoires in COVID-19. Study-level information: Specimens from acute and convalescent COVID-19 originated in the United States, Italy and Spain. PBMCs, B-cell-depleted T cells, or T cells provided the cDNA or gDNA that made up the material.

This sequence was found in a human donor in a cohort sampled during active COVID-19. V and J are TRBV10-1 and TRBJ1-6, with D possibly being TRBD1 (6 bases). Sequenced input: peripheral blood. The CDR3 loop reads CASSYRDNSPLHF. The CDR3 DNA sequence: TGCGCCAGCAGTTACAGGGACAATTCACCCCTCCACTTT.